This is a list of T cell receptor beta chains from one sample in a study of blood T cell repertoires in COVID-19. TCRdb's copy holds only in-frame clones and misses some; the assay was immunoSEQ multiplex PCR. The sample yields 300,000 or so clones, 85% to 90% seen once. The sample comprised peripheral blood. These receptors were collected from a woman in her 30s with COVID-19, enrolled during active disease. The CDR3 runs from the conserved cysteine through the conserved F or W. Each record gives: V gene, CDR3 protein.

V: TRBV5-1
CDR3: CASTLGNGDTEAFF

V: TRBV5-1
CDR3: CASSRAGLRAEAFF

V: TRBV13
CDR3: CASSADGIVTGELFF

V: TRBV5-6
CDR3: CASSPRGGPSEETQYF

V: TRBV29-1
CDR3: CSVEDSGRGGREKLFF

V: TRBV5-6
CDR3: CASSLEVWGLGRYNEQFF

V: TRBV28
CDR3: CASSITGQGSYNEQFF

V: TRBV6-6
CDR3: CASSEGTGVNTEAFF

V: TRBV7-8
CDR3: CASSFPGGGSDTGELFF

V: TRBV30
CDR3: CAWSTGTGGNSPLHF

V: TRBV3-1/TRBV3-2
CDR3: CASSQGSFFHGYTF

V: TRBV12-3/TRBV12-4
CDR3: CASSFWQGTEAFF

V: TRBV27
CDR3: CASSPRPGLAVYNEQFF

V: TRBV5-1
CDR3: CASSLVGAMNTEAFF

V: TRBV27
CDR3: CASSRSDRENGELFF

V: TRBV19
CDR3: CASSIGQGARQPQHF

V: TRBV9
CDR3: CASSVGGSSGNTIYF

V: TRBV5-4
CDR3: CASSLSTGNYVEQYF

V: TRBV27
CDR3: CASSSVGGPYGYTF

V: TRBV11-2
CDR3: CASSLLREGFEQYF

V: TRBV6-5
CDR3: CASSYSSLSSGNTIYF

V: TRBV30
CDR3: CAWSPGLAGGPIHPYEQYF

V: TRBV7-9
CDR3: CASSLVSGSDSNQPQHF

V: TRBV9
CDR3: CASSVLAESTDTQYF

V: TRBV30
CDR3: CAAARDGGNQPQHF